This T cell receptor (beta chain) comes out of a study of OX40 agonist ivuxolimab in advanced cancers. TCRdb's copy holds only in-frame clones and misses some; the assay was immunoSEQ multiplex PCR. Of about 50,000 clones in the sample, approximately 80% were seen once. This CDR3 spans 13 amino acids. The germline V and J ends were trimmed by 0 bases and 6 bases, with 7 bases remaining between them. CDR1 is SGDLS and CDR2 is YYNGEE in the germline V gene. This receptor was identified in an adult with an advanced solid tumor such as melanoma, head and neck, liver or kidney cancer. The sample in question was CD4+ or CD8+ T cells sorted from blood, obtained in a trial of the OX40 agonist ivuxolimab. The chain employs TRBV9 and TRBJ2-1, with a weak D call TRBD2 (6 bases). In nucleotides, the CDR3 is TGTGCCAGCAGCGTAGGGGGAGGCAATGAGCAGTTCTTC. Its translation is CASSVGGGNEQFF. The entire variable domain, with the rest obtained from reference TRBV9 and TRBJ2-1, is as follows: DSGVTQTPKHLITATGQRVTLRCSPRSGDLSVYWYQQSLDQGLQFLIQYYNGEERAKGNILERFSAQQFPDLHSELNLSSLELGDSALYFCASSVGGGNEQFFGPGTRLTVL.